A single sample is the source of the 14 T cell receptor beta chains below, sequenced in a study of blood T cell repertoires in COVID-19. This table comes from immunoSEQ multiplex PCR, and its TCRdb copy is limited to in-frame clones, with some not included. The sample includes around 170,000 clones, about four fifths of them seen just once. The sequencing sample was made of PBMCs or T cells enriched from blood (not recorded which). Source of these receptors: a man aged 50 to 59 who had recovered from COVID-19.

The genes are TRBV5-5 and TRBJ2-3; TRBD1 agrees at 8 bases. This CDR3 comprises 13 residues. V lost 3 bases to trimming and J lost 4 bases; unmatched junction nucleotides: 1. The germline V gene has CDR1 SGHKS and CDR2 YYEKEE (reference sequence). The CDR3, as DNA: TGTGCCAGCAGCTCAGGGGGCCCAGATACGCAGTATTTT. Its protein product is CASSSGGPDTQYF.

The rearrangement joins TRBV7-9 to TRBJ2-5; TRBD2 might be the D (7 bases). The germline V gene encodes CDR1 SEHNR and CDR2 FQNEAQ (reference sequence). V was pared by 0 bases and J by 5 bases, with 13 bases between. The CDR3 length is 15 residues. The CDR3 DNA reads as TGTGCCAGCAGCTTAGCCGCGGGGGCAGAGGAGACCCAGTACTTC. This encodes CASSLAAGAEETQYF.

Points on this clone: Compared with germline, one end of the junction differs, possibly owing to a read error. The DNA of the CDR3 is TGTGCCAGCAGCTTGGCCGATGGCAGTGAATCGATATTC. Residues: CASSLADGSESIF. The chain is built from TRBV5-5 and TRBJ2-7; D uncertain. CDR1 and CDR2 from the germline V gene are SGHKS and YYEKEE (reference sequence). This CDR3 region has 13 residues.

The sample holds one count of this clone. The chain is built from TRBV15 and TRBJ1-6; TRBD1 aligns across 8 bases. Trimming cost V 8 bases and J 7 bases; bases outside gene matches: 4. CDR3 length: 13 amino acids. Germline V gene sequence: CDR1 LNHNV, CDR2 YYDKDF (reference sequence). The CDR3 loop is CATGRTGNSPLHF. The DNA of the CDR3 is TGTGCCACCGGGAGGACAGGGAATTCACCCCTCCACTTT.

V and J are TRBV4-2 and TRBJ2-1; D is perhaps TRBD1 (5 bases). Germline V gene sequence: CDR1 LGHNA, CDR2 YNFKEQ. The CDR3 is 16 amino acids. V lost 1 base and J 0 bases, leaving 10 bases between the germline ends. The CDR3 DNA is TGTGCCAGCAGCCAAGCAGACAGATTCTCCTACAATGAGCAGTTCTTC. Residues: CASSQADRFSYNEQFF.

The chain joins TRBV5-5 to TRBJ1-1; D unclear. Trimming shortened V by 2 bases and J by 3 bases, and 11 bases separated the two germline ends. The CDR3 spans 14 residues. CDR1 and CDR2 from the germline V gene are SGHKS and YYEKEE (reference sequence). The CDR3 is CASSFQRSHTEAFF. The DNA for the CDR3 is TGTGCCAGCAGCTTCCAGAGGTCCCACACTGAAGCTTTCTTT.

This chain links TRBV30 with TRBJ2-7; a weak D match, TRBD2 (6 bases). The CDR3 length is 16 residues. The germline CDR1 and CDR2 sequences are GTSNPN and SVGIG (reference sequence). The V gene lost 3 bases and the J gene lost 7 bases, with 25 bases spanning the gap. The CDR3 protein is CAWRPSGTSNLGEQYF. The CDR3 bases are TGTGCCTGGAGACCGTCGGGGACTTCCAACCTAGGGGAGCAGTACTTC.

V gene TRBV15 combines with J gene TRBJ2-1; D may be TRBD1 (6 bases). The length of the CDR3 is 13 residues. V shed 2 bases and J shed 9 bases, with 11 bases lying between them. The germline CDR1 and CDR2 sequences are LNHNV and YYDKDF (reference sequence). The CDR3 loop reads CATSRLGGIEQFF. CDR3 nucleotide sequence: TGTGCCACCAGCAGATTAGGGGGTATTGAGCAGTTCTTC.

CDR3 sequence: CASSLGDGGGYEQYF. The CDR3 DNA is TGTGCCAGCAGCTTAGGGGACGGGGGGGGGTACGAGCAGTACTTC. The J gene is TRBJ2-7, the V gene TRBV7-8, with TRBD2 matching 8 bases. V lost 1 base to trimming and J lost 4 bases; unmatched junction nucleotides: 6. The CDR3 is 15 amino acids. Germline V gene lookup returns CDR1 SGHVS and CDR2 FQNEAQ.

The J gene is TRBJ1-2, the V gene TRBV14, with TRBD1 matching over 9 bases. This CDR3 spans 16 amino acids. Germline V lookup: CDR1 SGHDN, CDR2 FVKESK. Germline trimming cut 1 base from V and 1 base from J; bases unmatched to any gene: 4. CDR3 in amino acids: CASSQVQGAVNYGYTF. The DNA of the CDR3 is TGTGCCAGCAGCCAAGTACAGGGGGCGGTTAACTATGGCTACACCTTC.

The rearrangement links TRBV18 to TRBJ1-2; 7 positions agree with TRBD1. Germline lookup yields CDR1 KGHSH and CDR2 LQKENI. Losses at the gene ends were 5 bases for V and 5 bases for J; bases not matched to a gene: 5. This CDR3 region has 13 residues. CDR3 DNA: TGTGCCAGCTCATCGGACAGGCTATATGGCTACACCTTC. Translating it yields CASSSDRLYGYTF.

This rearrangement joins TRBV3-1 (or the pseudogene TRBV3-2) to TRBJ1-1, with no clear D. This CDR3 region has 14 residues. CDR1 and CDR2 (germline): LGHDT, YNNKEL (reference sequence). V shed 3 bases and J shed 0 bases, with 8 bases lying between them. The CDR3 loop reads CASSHRRVNTEAFF. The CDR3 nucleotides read TGTGCCAGCAGCCACCGACGGGTGAACACTGAAGCTTTCTTT.

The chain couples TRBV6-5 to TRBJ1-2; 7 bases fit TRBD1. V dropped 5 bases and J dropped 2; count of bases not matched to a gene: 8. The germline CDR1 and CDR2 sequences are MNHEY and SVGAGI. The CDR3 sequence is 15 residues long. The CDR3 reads CASSRSTTGNYGYTF. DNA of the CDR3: TGTGCCAGCAGTCGCTCCACGACAGGGAACTATGGCTACACCTTC.

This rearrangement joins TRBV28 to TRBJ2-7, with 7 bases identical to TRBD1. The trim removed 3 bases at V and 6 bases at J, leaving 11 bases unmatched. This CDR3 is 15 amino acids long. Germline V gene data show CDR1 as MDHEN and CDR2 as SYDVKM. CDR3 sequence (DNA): TGTGCCAGCAGTTTTTGGACAGGCCTTCGTCGCGAGCAGTACTTC. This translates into CASSFWTGLRREQYF.